This entry features one T cell receptor (beta chain) sequence. As originally analysed: Researchers report that nucleated cell counts were estimated from reference gene primer amplification. The assay was immunoSEQ multiplex PCR, and TCRdb's table has in-frame clones only and misses some. V and J calls and clone size are as listed in that table; D and trimming were resolved from the DNA. The data contain roughly 410,000 clones, about 90% of them singletons. Seattle enrolled patients during active infection and tracked them longitudinally. The CDR3 spans 13 residues. V lost 4 bases to trimming and J lost 8 bases, with 14 bases between them. Germline values: CDR1 MNHEY, CDR2 SMNVEV (reference sequence). The data stem from a study of blood T cell repertoires in COVID-19. At the level of the study: COVID-19 samples collected from the United States, Italy and Spain covered acute and convalescent phases. Sample material is recorded as cDNA or gDNA derived from T cells, B-cell-depleted T cells, or PBMCs.

The receptor's source is a woman in her fifties or sixties with COVID-19, enrolled during active disease. Sequenced: peripheral blood. This chain links TRBV27 with TRBJ1-2, with D possibly being TRBD1 (5 bases). For the CDR3, the DNA is TGTGCCAGCAGTTCCCCAGGGAATTACGGCTACACCTTC. It translates to CASSSPGNYGYTF.